Presented here are 12 T cell receptor beta chains from one specimen sequenced in a study of identifying expanded T cells in peripheral blood. Profiling relied on immunoSEQ multiplex PCR, and the TCRdb table lists in-frame clones only, not all of them. The data show under 110,000 clones, with roughly 85% seen just once and approximately 18% held by the top ten. Sequenced: blood. Source of these receptors: a person aged 18-69 years in good health.

This chain uses TRBV7-2 with TRBJ1-1; no reliable D call. This CDR3 spans 13 amino acids. The V gene's germline CDR1 is SGHTA and CDR2 FQGNSA. Trimming took off 4 bases at V and 2 bases at J, with 8 bases between the two ends. CDR3 in DNA: TGTGCCAGCAGCTCTCTTAGCAACACTGAAGCTTTCTTT. This codes for CASSSLSNTEAFF.

V gene TRBV7-2 combines with J gene TRBJ2-1; D is unclear. V lost 5 bases and J lost 5, with 16 bases in between. The CDR3 contains 15 residues. Germline CDR1 reads SGHTA; CDR2 reads FQGNSA. The CDR3 loop is CASSRRFQLHNEQFF. CDR3 nucleotides: TGTGCCAGCAGCCGAAGATTTCAACTCCACAATGAGCAGTTCTTC.

The chain links TRBV4-3 to TRBJ2-6, with D hard to call. This CDR3 contains 16 residues. The V gene lost 0 bases and the J gene lost 1 base, with 7 bases spanning the gap. Germline V lookup: CDR1 LGHNA, CDR2 YSLEER. The DNA of the CDR3 is TGCGCCAGCAGCCAAGAGTTAGGGTCTGGGGCCAACGTCCTGACTTTC. Its protein is CASSQELGSGANVLTF.

The chain employs TRBV11-3 and TRBJ2-3; 7 bases line up with TRBD2. The CDR3 runs to 14 residues. CDR1 is SGHNT and CDR2 is YENEEA in the germline V gene. The V segment lost 4 bases and the J segment 3 bases; nucleotides outside the gene matches: 4. The CDR3 region has the DNA TGTGCCAGCAGCTCCGGACTAGTAACAGATACGCAGTATTTT. Translation: CASSSGLVTDTQYF.

The chain joins TRBV25-1 to TRBJ2-2; D not resolved. CDR3 size: 14 residues. Trimming took 7 bases from V and 1 from J, leaving 10 bases between them. Germline V CDR1 and CDR2: MGHDK, SYGVNS. This CDR3 reads CASIPEKNTGELFF. Written as DNA, the CDR3 is TGTGCCAGCATCCCTGAAAAGAACACCGGGGAGCTGTTTTTT. The entire variable domain, with the rest obtained from reference TRBV25-1 and TRBJ2-2, is as follows: EADIYQTPRYLVIGTGKKITLECSQTMGHDKMYWYQQDPGMELHLIHYSYGVNSTEKGDLSSESTVSRIRTEHFPLTLESARPSHTSQYLCASIPEKNTGELFFGEGSRLTVL.

V gene TRBV7-9 combines with J gene TRBJ2-3, with 7 bases aligning to TRBD1. The CDR3 covers 16 residues. V was clipped by 4 bases and J by 2 bases; unmatched bases: 9. The germline V gene encodes CDR1 SEHNR and CDR2 FQNEAQ (reference sequence). The CDR3: CASSYSRDRITDTQYF. The CDR3 DNA is TGTGCCAGCAGCTACTCCCGGGACAGAATCACAGATACGCAGTATTTT. Using reference TRBV7-9 and TRBJ2-3 for the parts outside the CDR3, the full variable domain is DTGVSQNPRHKITKRGQNVTFRCDPISEHNRLYWYRQTLGQGPEFLTYFQNEAQLEKSRLLSDRFSAERPKGSFSTLEIQRTEQGDSAMYLCASSYSRDRITDTQYFGPGTRLTVL.

This clone was seen more than once but under ten times. V usage is TRBV9 and J usage is TRBJ1-1; D gene ambiguous. The CDR3 is made up of 14 amino acids. CDR1 is SGDLS and CDR2 is YYNGEE in the germline V gene. Trimming took off 0 bases at V and 5 bases at J, with 11 bases between the two ends. CDR3 bases: TGTGCCAGCAGCGTAGTGGGGAGTTCAACTGAAGCTTTCTTT. Its protein is CASSVVGSSTEAFF.

CDR3 sequence (DNA): TGTGCCATCAGTGAGCGGAGGGACGGTAATCAGCCCCAGCATTTT. This sequence encodes CAISERRDGNQPQHF. The rearrangement uses TRBV10-3 and TRBJ1-5; possible D gene TRBD1, 5 bases. CDR1 is ENHRY and CDR2 is SYGVKD in the germline V gene. Trimming took 2 bases from V and 4 from J, leaving 12 bases between them. There are 15 residues in the CDR3.

This chain connects TRBV4-2 to TRBJ2-3; D assignment may be TRBD1 or TRBD2 (5 bases each). CDR3 length equals 15 residues. CDR1 and CDR2 (germline): LGHNA, YNFKEQ. The V end lost 3 bases, the J end lost 2 bases, and 12 bases lay between the germline ends. The CDR3 DNA sequence: TGTGCCAGCAGCCACTTAAGGGACCCCACAGATACGCAGTATTTT. Protein: CASSHLRDPTDTQYF.

V is TRBV27 and J is TRBJ2-7; 14 bases agree with TRBD2. CDR3 length: 19 amino acids. In germline, CDR1 is MNHEY, CDR2 SMNVEV (reference sequence). Trimming removed 2 bases from V and 3 bases from J; junction bases left unmatched: 12. CDR3 in amino acids: CASSLKRGLAGAAIYEQYF. The CDR3 DNA reads as TGTGCCAGCAGTTTAAAGCGGGGACTAGCGGGGGCGGCCATCTACGAGCAGTACTTC.

The V gene is TRBV7-2, the J gene TRBJ1-2; TRBD1 is a possible D gene (5 bases). Germline V CDR1 and CDR2: SGHTA, FQGNSA. Between the trimmed V and J ends, which lost 1 base and 4 bases, there was a span of 13 bases. The CDR3 consists of 15 residues. In DNA, the CDR3 is TGTGCCAGCAGCTTAGGTCTGGGGCAAAGCTATGGCTACACCTTC. As protein: CASSLGLGQSYGYTF. Variable domain in full (rest from reference TRBV7-2 and TRBJ1-2): GAGVSQSPSNKVTEKGKDVELRCDPISGHTALYWYRQSLGQGLEFLIYFQGNSAPDKSGLPSDRFSAERTGGSVSTLTIQRTQQEDSAVYLCASSLGLGQSYGYTFGSGTRLTVV.

The chain employs TRBV7-6 and TRBJ2-6; D remains ambiguous. The CDR3 runs 14 residues. V was clipped by 5 bases and J by 0 bases, with 5 bases between them. CDR1 is SGHVS, CDR2 FNYEAQ, per germline. The CDR3 here is CASSRSSGANVLTF. The CDR3 region has the DNA TGTGCCAGCAGCAGATCCTCTGGGGCCAACGTCCTGACTTTC. The full variable domain, rest sourced from reference TRBV7-6 and TRBJ2-6, is GAGVSQSPRYKVTKRGQDVALRCDPISGHVSLYWYRQALGQGPEFLTYFNYEAQQDKSGLPNDRFSAERPEGSISTLTIQRTEQRDSAMYRCASSRSSGANVLTFGAGSRLTVL.